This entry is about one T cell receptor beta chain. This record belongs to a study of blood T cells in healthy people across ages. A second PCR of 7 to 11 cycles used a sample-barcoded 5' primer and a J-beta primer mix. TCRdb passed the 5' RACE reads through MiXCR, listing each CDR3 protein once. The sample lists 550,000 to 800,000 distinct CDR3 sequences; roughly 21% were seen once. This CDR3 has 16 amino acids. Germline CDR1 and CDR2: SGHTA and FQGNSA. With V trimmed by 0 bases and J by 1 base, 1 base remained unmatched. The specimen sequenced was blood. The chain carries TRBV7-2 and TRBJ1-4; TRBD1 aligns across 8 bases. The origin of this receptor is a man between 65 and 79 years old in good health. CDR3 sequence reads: CASSLAGQGTNEKLFF. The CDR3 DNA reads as TGTGCCAGCAGCTTAGCCGGACAGGGAACTAATGAAAAACTGTTTTTT. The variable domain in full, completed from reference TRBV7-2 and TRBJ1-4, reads GAGVSQSPSNKVTEKGKDVELRCDPISGHTALYWYRQSLGQGLEFLIYFQGNSAPDKSGLPSDRFSAERTGGSVSTLTIQRTQQEDSAVYLCASSLAGQGTNEKLFFGSGTQLSVL.